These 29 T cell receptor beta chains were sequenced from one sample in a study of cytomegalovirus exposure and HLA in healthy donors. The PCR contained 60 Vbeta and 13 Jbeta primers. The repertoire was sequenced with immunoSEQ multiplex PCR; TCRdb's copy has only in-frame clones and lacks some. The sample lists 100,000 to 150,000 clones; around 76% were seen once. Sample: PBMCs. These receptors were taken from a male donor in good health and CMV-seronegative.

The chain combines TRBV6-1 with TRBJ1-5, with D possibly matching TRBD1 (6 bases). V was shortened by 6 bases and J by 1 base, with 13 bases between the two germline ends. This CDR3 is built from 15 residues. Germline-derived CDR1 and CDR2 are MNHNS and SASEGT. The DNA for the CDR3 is TGTGCCAGCAGCGGGGCGGGGGCAAGCAATCAGCCCCAGCATTTT. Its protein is CASSGAGASNQPQHF.

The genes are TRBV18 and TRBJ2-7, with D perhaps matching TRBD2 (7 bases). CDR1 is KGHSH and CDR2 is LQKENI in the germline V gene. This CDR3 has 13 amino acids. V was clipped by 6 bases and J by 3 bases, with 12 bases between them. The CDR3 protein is CASSRGGDYEQYF. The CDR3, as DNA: TGTGCCAGCTCGAGGGGGGGGGACTACGAGCAGTACTTC.

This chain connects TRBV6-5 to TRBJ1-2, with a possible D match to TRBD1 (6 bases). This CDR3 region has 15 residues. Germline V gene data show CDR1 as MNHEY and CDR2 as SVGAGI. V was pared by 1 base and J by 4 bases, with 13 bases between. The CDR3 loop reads CASSYFPGHPYGYTF. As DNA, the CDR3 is TGTGCCAGCAGTTACTTTCCGGGACACCCCTATGGCTACACCTTC.

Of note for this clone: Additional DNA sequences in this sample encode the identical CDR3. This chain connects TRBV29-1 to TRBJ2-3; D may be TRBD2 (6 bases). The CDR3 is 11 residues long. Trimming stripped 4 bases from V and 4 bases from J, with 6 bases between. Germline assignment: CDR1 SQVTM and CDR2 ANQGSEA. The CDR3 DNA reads TGCAGCGTTGGCGGGGCAGATACGCAGTATTTT. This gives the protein CSVGGADTQYF.

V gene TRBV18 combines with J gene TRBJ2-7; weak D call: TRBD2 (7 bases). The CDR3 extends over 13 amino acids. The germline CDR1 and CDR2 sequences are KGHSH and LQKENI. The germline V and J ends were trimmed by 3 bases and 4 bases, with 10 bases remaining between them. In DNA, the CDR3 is TGTGCCAGCTCACCCGCGGGGGCTTACGAGCAGTACTTC. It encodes CASSPAGAYEQYF.

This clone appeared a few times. The CDR3 here is CASTLGAAGGNEQYF. In DNA, the CDR3 is TGTGCCAGCACCTTAGGGGCCGCAGGGGGGAACGAGCAGTACTTC. V gene TRBV28 combines with J gene TRBJ2-7; tentatively, D is TRBD1 (7 bases). The CDR3 covers 15 residues. Per germline, CDR1 MDHEN and CDR2 SYDVKM. V lost 7 bases and J lost 5, with 21 bases in between.

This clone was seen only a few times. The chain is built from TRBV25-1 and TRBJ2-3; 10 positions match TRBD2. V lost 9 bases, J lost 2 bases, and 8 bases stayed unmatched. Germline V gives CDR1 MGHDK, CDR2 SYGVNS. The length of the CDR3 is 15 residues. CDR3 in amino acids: CASSLAGPHTDTQYF. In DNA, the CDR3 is TGTGCCAGTTCACTAGCGGGACCACACACAGATACGCAGTATTTT.

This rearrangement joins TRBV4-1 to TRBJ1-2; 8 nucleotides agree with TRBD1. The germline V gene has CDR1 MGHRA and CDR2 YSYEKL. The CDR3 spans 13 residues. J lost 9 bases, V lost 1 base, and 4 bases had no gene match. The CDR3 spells CASSQAGDRRYTF. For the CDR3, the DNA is TGCGCCAGCAGCCAAGCTGGGGACAGGCGCTACACCTTC.

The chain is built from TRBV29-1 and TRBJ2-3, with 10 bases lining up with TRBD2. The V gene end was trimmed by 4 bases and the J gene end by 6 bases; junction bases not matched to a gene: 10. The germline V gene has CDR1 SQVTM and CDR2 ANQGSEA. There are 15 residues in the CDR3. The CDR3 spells CSVAGTSGVGDTQYF. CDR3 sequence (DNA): TGCAGCGTTGCTGGAACTAGCGGGGTTGGGGATACGCAGTATTTT.

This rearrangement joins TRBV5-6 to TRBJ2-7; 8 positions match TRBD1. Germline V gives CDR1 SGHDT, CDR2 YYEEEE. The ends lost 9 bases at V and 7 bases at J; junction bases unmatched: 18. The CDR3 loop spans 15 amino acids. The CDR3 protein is CANTTLDRVGREQYF. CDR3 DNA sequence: TGTGCCAACACCACCCTGGACAGGGTTGGTAGGGAGCAGTACTTC.

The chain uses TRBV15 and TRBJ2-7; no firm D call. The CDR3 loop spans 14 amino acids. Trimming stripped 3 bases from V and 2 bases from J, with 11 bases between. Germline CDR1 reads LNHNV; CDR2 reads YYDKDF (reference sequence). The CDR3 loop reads CATSSEYLAYEQYF. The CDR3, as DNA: TGTGCCACCAGCAGCGAATACTTAGCCTACGAGCAGTACTTC. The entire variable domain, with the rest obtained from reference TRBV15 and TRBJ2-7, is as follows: DAMVIQNPRYQVTQFGKPVTLSCSQTLNHNVMYWYQQKSSQAPKLLFHYYDKDFNNEADTPDNFQSRRPNTSFCFLDIRSPGLGDTAMYLCATSSEYLAYEQYFGPGTRLTVT.

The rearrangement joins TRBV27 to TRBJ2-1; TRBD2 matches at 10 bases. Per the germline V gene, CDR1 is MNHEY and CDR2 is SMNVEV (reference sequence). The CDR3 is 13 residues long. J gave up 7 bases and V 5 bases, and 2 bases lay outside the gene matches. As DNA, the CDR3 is TGTGCCAGCAGTCTAGCGGGAGTTAATGAGCAGTTCTTC. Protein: CASSLAGVNEQFF.

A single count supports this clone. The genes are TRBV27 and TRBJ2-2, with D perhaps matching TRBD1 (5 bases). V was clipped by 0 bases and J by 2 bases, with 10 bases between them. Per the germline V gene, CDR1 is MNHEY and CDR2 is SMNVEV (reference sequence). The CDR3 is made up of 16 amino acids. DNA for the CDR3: TGTGCCAGCAGTTTATCAGGGGATCGAAACACCGGGGAGCTGTTTTTT. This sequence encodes CASSLSGDRNTGELFF.

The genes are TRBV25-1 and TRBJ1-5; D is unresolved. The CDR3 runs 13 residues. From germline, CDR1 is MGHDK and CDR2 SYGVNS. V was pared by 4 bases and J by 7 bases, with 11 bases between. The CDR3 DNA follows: TGTGCCAGCAGTGGACAAGTCGGCCAGCCCCAGCATTTT. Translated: CASSGQVGQPQHF.

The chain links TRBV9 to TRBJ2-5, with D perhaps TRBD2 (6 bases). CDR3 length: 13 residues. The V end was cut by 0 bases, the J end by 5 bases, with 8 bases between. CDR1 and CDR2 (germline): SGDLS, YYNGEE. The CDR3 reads CASSVGGVETQYF. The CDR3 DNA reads TGTGCCAGCAGCGTAGGCGGGGTGGAGACCCAGTACTTC.

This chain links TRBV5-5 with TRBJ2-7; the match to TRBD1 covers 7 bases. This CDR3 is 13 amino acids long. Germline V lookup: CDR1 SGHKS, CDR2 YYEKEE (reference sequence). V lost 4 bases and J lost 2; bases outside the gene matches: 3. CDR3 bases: TGTGCCAGCAGCGAGGGACAGACCTACGAGCAGTACTTC. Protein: CASSEGQTYEQYF.

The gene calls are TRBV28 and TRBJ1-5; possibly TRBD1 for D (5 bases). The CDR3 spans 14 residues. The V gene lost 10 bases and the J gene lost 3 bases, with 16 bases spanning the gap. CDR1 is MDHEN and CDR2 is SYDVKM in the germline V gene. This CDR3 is CATGGPEYNQPQHF. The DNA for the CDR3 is TGTGCCACCGGGGGACCCGAGTACAATCAGCCCCAGCATTTT.

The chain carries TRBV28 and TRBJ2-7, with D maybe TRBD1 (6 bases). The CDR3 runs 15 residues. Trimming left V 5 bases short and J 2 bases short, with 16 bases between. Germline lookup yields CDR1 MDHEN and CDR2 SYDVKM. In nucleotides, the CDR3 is TGTGCCAGCAGTCCCACAGGGAAAGGAACCTACGAGCAGTACTTC. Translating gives CASSPTGKGTYEQYF.

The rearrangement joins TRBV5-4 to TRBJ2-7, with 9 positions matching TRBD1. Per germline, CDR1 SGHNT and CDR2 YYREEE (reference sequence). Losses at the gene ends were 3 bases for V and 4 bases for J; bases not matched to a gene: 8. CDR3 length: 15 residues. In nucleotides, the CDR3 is TGTGCCAGCAGCTCTGGACAGGGGAAGGATTACGAGCAGTACTTC. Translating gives CASSSGQGKDYEQYF.

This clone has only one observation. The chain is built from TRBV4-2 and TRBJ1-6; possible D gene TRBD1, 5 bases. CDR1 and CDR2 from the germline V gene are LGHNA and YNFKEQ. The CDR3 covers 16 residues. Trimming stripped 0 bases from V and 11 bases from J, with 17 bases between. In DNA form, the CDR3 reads TGTGCCAGCAGCCAAGAAGCGACAGACCTCCGGGCACCCCTCCACTTT. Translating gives CASSQEATDLRAPLHF.

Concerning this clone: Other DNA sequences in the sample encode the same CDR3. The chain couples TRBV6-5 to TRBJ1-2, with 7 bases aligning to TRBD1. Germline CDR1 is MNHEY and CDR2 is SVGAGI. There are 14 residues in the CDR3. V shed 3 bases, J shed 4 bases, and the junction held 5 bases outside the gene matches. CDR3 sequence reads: CASSYSGGGYGYTF. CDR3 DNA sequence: TGTGCCAGCAGTTATTCAGGGGGAGGCTATGGCTACACCTTC.

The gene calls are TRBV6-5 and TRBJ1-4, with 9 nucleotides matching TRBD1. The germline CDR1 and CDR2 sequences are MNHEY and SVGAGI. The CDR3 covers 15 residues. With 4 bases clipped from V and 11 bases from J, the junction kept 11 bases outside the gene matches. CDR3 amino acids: CASSSVRDRAVKLFF. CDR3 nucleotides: TGTGCCAGCAGTTCAGTCCGGGACAGGGCGGTGAAACTGTTTTTT.

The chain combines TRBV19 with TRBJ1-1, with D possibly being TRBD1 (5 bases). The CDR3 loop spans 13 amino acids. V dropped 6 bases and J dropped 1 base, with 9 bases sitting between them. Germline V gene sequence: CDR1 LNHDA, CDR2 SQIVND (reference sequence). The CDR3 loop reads CASRGPWNTEAFF. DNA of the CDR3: TGTGCCAGTAGGGGGCCGTGGAACACTGAAGCTTTCTTT.

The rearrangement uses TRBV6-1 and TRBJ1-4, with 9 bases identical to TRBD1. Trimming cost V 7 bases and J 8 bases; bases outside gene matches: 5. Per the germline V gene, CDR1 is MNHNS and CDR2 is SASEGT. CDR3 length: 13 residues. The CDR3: CASTRDRDEKLFF. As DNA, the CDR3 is TGTGCCAGCACCCGGGACAGGGACGAAAAACTGTTTTTT.

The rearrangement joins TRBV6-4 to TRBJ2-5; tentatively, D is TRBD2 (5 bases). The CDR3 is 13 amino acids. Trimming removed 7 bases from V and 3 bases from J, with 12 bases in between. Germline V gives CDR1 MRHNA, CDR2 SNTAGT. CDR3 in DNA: TGTGCCAGCACCCTGGAGAGGGAAGAGACCCAGTACTTC. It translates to CASTLEREETQYF.

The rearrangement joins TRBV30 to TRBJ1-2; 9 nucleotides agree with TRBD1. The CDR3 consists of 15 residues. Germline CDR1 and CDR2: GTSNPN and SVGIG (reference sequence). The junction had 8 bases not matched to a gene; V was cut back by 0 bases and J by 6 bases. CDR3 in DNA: TGTGCCTGGAGTGTCTCACAGGGGGCTTCCCATGGCTACACCTTC. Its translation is CAWSVSQGASHGYTF.

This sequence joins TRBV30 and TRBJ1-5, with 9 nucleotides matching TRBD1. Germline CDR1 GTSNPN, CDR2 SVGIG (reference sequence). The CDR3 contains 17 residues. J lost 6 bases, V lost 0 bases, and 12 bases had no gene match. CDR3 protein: CAWSVEDWDREFQPQHF. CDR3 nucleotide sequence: TGTGCCTGGAGTGTAGAAGACTGGGACAGGGAATTTCAGCCCCAGCATTTT.

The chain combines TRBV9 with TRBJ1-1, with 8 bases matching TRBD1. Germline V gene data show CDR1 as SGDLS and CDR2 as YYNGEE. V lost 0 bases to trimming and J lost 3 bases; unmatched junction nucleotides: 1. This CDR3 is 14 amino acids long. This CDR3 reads CASSVDRGDTEAFF. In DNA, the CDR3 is TGTGCCAGCAGCGTAGACAGGGGGGACACTGAAGCTTTCTTT.

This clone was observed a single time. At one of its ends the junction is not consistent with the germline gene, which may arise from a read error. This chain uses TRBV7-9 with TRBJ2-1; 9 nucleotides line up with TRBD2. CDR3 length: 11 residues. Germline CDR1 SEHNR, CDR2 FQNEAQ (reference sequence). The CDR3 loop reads CASSLREGRIF. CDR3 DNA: TGTGCCAGCAGCTTGCGGGAGGGCCGAATCTTC.